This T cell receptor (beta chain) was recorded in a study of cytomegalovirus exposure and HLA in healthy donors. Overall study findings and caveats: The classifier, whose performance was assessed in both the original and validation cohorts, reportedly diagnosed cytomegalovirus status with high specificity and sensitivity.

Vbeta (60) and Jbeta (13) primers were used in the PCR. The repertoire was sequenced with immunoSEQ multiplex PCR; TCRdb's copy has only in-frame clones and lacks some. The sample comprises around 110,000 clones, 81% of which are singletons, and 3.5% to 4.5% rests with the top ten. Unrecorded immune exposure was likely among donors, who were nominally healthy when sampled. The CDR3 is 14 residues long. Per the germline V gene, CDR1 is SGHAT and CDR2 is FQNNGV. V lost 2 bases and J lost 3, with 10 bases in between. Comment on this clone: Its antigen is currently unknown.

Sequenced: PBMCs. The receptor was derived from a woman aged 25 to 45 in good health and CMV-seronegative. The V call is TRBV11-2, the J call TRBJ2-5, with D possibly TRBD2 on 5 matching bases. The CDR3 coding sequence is TGTGCCAGCAGCTTATCTCGGGGAGAAGAGACCCAGTACTTC. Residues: CASSLSRGEETQYF.